This TCR beta chain was recovered during a study of CD8+ T cells in alopecia areata. Extracted RNA was reverse transcribed, and the resulting cDNA served as sequencing template. Sequencing was performed with immunoSEQ multiplex PCR; in TCRdb, only in-frame clones are kept and a portion is missing. The sample yields 150,000 to 200,000 clones, roughly 50% seen once. The study's findings and limits: Scalp and blood retained many expanded lesional clones during tofacitinib.

Indicated treatment: oral pan-JAK inhibitor, 5-10 mg twice daily. With respect to this clone: Its cognate antigen is unknown.

Trimming stripped 6 bases from V and 3 bases from J, with 10 bases between. The CDR3 runs 13 residues. Germline lookup yields CDR1 SNHLY and CDR2 FYNNEI. This TCR derives from a human donor with alopecia areata. This specimen consisted of CD4+ T cells sorted from blood, obtained between weeks 55 and 65, from a patient treated with tofacitinib. The rearrangement links TRBV2 to TRBJ2-3; no clear D. The chain's CDR3 is CASRLLGTDTQYF. For the CDR3, the DNA is TGTGCCAGCAGGCTCCTTGGGACAGATACGCAGTATTTT.